Listed below are T cell receptor beta chains from one sample, sequenced in a study of T cells after yellow fever vaccination. One entry per CDR3 protein results from TCRdb running MiXCR on the 5' RACE reads. Seen here are 95,000 to 100,000 distinct CDR3 sequences, less than 6% observed once, and the top ten hold over 40%. Here the sequenced sample was CD8+ T cells sorted from PBMCs, taken 10 days after the yellow fever booster vaccination. The receptors were sampled from a man in his late teens or twenties who received the YFV17D yellow fever vaccine. Both conserved end residues are part of each CDR3. Fields, in order: V gene, clone size, D gene, J gene, CDR3 protein, CDR3 DNA. The D gene is left open where the match is weak. For some rows the clone size is stated as once, few or many, or as a class when expanded; others skip it.

v_call: TRBV11-2
clone_size: NA
d_call: NA
j_call: TRBJ2-7
cdr3_aa: CASRGLYRGNEQYF
cdr3_nt: TGTGCCAGCAGGGGACTCTACAGGGGAAACGAGCAGTACTTC

v_call: TRBV2
clone_size: few
d_call: TRBD1
j_call: TRBJ2-7
cdr3_aa: CATSLKTGLGEQYF
cdr3_nt: TGTGCCACCTCTCTCAAGACAGGGTTGGGCGAGCAGTACTTC

v_call: TRBV7-9
clone_size: NA
d_call: NA
j_call: TRBJ2-3
cdr3_aa: CASSLPRDTQYF
cdr3_nt: TGTGCCAGCAGTCTTCCTAGAGATACGCAGTATTTT

v_call: TRBV19
clone_size: many
d_call: NA
j_call: TRBJ1-2
cdr3_aa: CASSIFAGNTYGYTF
cdr3_nt: TGTGCCAGTAGTATATTCGCCGGTAATACCTATGGCTACACCTTC

v_call: TRBV20-1
clone_size: few
d_call: NA
j_call: TRBJ1-2
cdr3_aa: CSAREDGADYGYTF
cdr3_nt: TGCAGTGCTAGAGAGGATGGGGCGGACTATGGCTACACCTTC

v_call: TRBV29-1
clone_size: few
d_call: TRBD2
j_call: TRBJ2-1
cdr3_aa: CSVEEAGVHSYNEQFF
cdr3_nt: TGCAGCGTTGAAGAAGCGGGGGTCCACTCCTACAATGAGCAGTTCTTC

v_call: TRBV9
clone_size: few
d_call: TRBD1
j_call: TRBJ2-7
cdr3_aa: CASSLGGRAYEQYF
cdr3_nt: TGTGCCAGCAGCTTAGGGGGCAGGGCCTACGAGCAGTACTTC

v_call: TRBV29-1
clone_size: NA
d_call: NA
j_call: TRBJ1-1
cdr3_aa: CSVEPTRWENTEAFF
cdr3_nt: TGCAGCGTTGAACCTACTAGGTGGGAAAACACTGAAGCTTTCTTT

v_call: TRBV29-1
clone_size: few
d_call: NA
j_call: TRBJ1-2
cdr3_aa: CSVESSYGYTF
cdr3_nt: TGCAGCGTTGAAAGCTCATATGGCTACACCTTC

v_call: TRBV2
clone_size: NA
d_call: NA
j_call: TRBJ2-1
cdr3_aa: CASSGRDWKAGQFF
cdr3_nt: TGTGCCAGCAGTGGACGGGACTGGAAAGCGGGGCAGTTCTTC

v_call: TRBV7-2
clone_size: few
d_call: TRBD1
j_call: TRBJ1-1
cdr3_aa: CASSFDRAWNTEAFF
cdr3_nt: TGTGCCAGCAGCTTCGACAGGGCTTGGAACACTGAAGCTTTCTTT

v_call: TRBV7-6
clone_size: many
d_call: NA
j_call: TRBJ2-2
cdr3_aa: CASSLGGTGELFF
cdr3_nt: TGTGCCAGCAGCTTAGGGGGGACAGGGGAGCTGTTTTTT

v_call: TRBV12-3/TRBV12-4
clone_size: NA
d_call: TRBD2
j_call: TRBJ2-3
cdr3_aa: CASSFSGGSTDTQYF
cdr3_nt: TGTGCCAGCAGTTTTAGCGGGGGAAGCACAGATACGCAGTATTTT

v_call: TRBV9
clone_size: few
d_call: NA
j_call: TRBJ2-3
cdr3_aa: CASSEQGGGTDTQYF
cdr3_nt: TGTGCCAGCAGCGAACAGGGAGGAGGCACAGATACGCAGTATTTT

v_call: TRBV7-9
clone_size: NA
d_call: NA
j_call: TRBJ2-6
cdr3_aa: CASSSPGHQNAYSGANVLTF
cdr3_nt: TGTGCCAGCAGCTCGCCGGGACACCAAAACGCATACTCTGGGGCCAACGTCCTGACTTTC

v_call: TRBV5-6
clone_size: few
d_call: NA
j_call: TRBJ2-7
cdr3_aa: CASSQGVQQYF
cdr3_nt: TGTGCCAGCAGCCAGGGCGTACAGCAGTACTTC

v_call: TRBV20-1
clone_size: many
d_call: NA
j_call: TRBJ2-1
cdr3_aa: CSARDARRVGYEQFF
cdr3_nt: TGCAGTGCTAGAGATGCGCGCCGGGTAGGGTATGAGCAGTTCTTC

v_call: TRBV15
clone_size: NA
d_call: TRBD1
j_call: TRBJ2-2
cdr3_aa: CATSSKDRSNTGELFF
cdr3_nt: TGTGCCACCAGCAGCAAGGACAGGTCGAACACCGGGGAGCTGTTTTTT

v_call: TRBV10-3
clone_size: few
d_call: NA
j_call: TRBJ2-3
cdr3_aa: CAISGGDSTDTQYF
cdr3_nt: TGTGCCATCAGTGGGGGGGACAGCACAGATACGCAGTATTTT

v_call: TRBV4-1
clone_size: few
d_call: NA
j_call: TRBJ2-1
cdr3_aa: CASSQLKEQFF
cdr3_nt: TGCGCCAGCAGCCAGCTAAAAGAGCAGTTCTTC

v_call: TRBV3-1
clone_size: NA
d_call: TRBD1
j_call: TRBJ1-1
cdr3_aa: CASSQGYRGQRSTEAFF
cdr3_nt: TGTGCCAGCAGCCAAGGGTACAGGGGGCAACGGTCCACTGAAGCTTTCTTT

v_call: TRBV20-1
clone_size: few
d_call: NA
j_call: TRBJ2-7
cdr3_aa: CSAMTGYGSYEQYF
cdr3_nt: TGCAGTGCAATGACAGGATACGGCTCCTACGAGCAGTACTTC

v_call: TRBV7-2
clone_size: few
d_call: TRBD1
j_call: TRBJ2-1
cdr3_aa: CASSKPEGDRGRKGYNEQFF
cdr3_nt: TGTGCCAGCAGCAAGCCTGAGGGGGACAGGGGGCGCAAGGGATACAATGAGCAGTTCTTC

v_call: TRBV18
clone_size: NA
d_call: NA
j_call: TRBJ2-3
cdr3_aa: CASSPLPLRVTDTQYF
cdr3_nt: TGTGCCAGCTCACCGCTACCCCTTCGGGTCACAGATACGCAGTATTTT

v_call: TRBV5-1
clone_size: NA
d_call: TRBD2
j_call: TRBJ2-5
cdr3_aa: CASSLPSGGVSQETQYF
cdr3_nt: TGCGCCAGCAGCTTGCCTAGCGGGGGGGTGTCCCAAGAGACCCAGTACTTC

v_call: TRBV4-3
clone_size: NA
d_call: NA
j_call: TRBJ1-2
cdr3_aa: CASSQDGDGYTF
cdr3_nt: TGCGCCAGCAGCCAAGACGGTGATGGCTACACCTTC

v_call: TRBV12-3/TRBV12-4
clone_size: NA
d_call: NA
j_call: TRBJ2-3
cdr3_aa: CASSSSRGEADTQYF
cdr3_nt: TGTGCCAGCAGTTCTAGCAGGGGTGAGGCAGATACGCAGTATTTT

v_call: TRBV28
clone_size: many
d_call: NA
j_call: TRBJ2-5
cdr3_aa: CASKSDSWLETQYF
cdr3_nt: TGTGCCAGCAAATCGGACAGTTGGCTCGAGACCCAGTACTTC

v_call: TRBV6-6
clone_size: few
d_call: NA
j_call: TRBJ2-6
cdr3_aa: CASSSSPGWANVLTF
cdr3_nt: TGTGCCAGCAGTTCGTCCCCCGGATGGGCCAACGTCCTGACTTTC

v_call: TRBV12-3/TRBV12-4
clone_size: few
d_call: TRBD2
j_call: TRBJ2-1
cdr3_aa: CASSASNVAGRSYNEQFF
cdr3_nt: TGTGCCAGCAGTGCCTCAAATGTAGCGGGGAGATCCTACAATGAGCAGTTCTTC

v_call: TRBV7-6
clone_size: NA
d_call: NA
j_call: TRBJ2-3
cdr3_aa: CASSSTGTDTQYF
cdr3_nt: TGTGCCAGCAGCTCGACAGGCACAGATACGCAGTATTTT

v_call: TRBV10-3
clone_size: NA
d_call: TRBD1
j_call: TRBJ2-6
cdr3_aa: CAISIAGTGRFGANVLTF
cdr3_nt: TGTGCCATCAGTATAGCCGGGACAGGGAGGTTTGGGGCCAACGTCCTGACTTTC

v_call: TRBV12-3/TRBV12-4
clone_size: NA
d_call: TRBD2
j_call: TRBJ2-3
cdr3_aa: CASSPAGGTDTQYF
cdr3_nt: TGTGCCAGCAGCCCAGCGGGGGGCACAGATACGCAGTATTTT

v_call: TRBV9
clone_size: NA
d_call: NA
j_call: TRBJ2-7
cdr3_aa: CASSVGRANYEQYF
cdr3_nt: TGTGCCAGCAGCGTAGGCAGGGCCAACTACGAGCAGTACTTC

v_call: TRBV6-5
clone_size: NA
d_call: NA
j_call: TRBJ2-5
cdr3_aa: CASRAGIVQETQYF
cdr3_nt: TGTGCCAGCAGAGCAGGTATCGTCCAAGAGACCCAGTACTTC

v_call: TRBV5-1
clone_size: NA
d_call: TRBD2
j_call: TRBJ2-1
cdr3_aa: CASSLAGLAGYNEQFF
cdr3_nt: TGCGCCAGCAGCTTGGCCGGACTAGCGGGCTACAATGAGCAGTTCTTC